These 27 T cell receptor beta chains came from one sample sequenced in a study of long-term antiretroviral therapy in people with HIV. The assay used was immunoSEQ (version v3.0), run at survey level. TCRdb's table, derived via immunoSEQ multiplex PCR, lists solely in-frame clones and lacks some. The table has approximately 17,000 clones, about four fifths seen once. Sequenced material: unsorted PBMCs, taken around 3.2 years after starting antiretroviral therapy. These receptors all come from a woman between 40 and 50 years old with HIV.

The gene calls are TRBV7-9 and TRBJ1-6; D ambiguous. Germline assignment: CDR1 SEHNR and CDR2 FQNEAQ (reference sequence). With 0 bases removed from V and 10 bases from J, the gap between germline ends came to 7 bases. The CDR3 covers 13 residues. The CDR3 region is CASSLAVESPLHF. The CDR3 bases are TGTGCCAGCAGCTTAGCGGTTGAATCACCCCTCCACTTT.

V gene TRBV7-2 combines with J gene TRBJ2-5, with no clear D. V dropped 7 bases and J dropped 2 bases, with 8 bases sitting between them. CDR3 length equals 12 residues. From germline, CDR1 is SGHTA and CDR2 FQGNSA. The CDR3 coding sequence is TGTGCCAGCAAAAGGCAGCAAGAGACCCAGTACTTC. Protein: CASKRQQETQYF.

J is TRBJ1-2 and V is TRBV29-1, with 10 nucleotides matching TRBD1. CDR1 and CDR2 from the germline V gene are SQVTM and ANQGSEA. The CDR3 has 14 residues. Trimming took 0 bases from V and 8 from J; bases not matched to a gene: 6. CDR3 nucleotides: TGCAGCGTTGAAGAGGGGGGACAGGGGTTGGGCTACACCTTC. Its protein is CSVEEGGQGLGYTF.

The chain recombines TRBV18 with TRBJ2-4; 16 nucleotides match TRBD2. This CDR3 comprises 19 residues. V lost 0 bases and J lost 2; bases outside the gene matches: 4. Germline assignment: CDR1 KGHSH and CDR2 LQKENI. CDR3 sequence reads: CASSPPGLAGGPTKNIQYF. As DNA, the CDR3 is TGTGCCAGCTCACCACCGGGACTAGCGGGGGGGCCGACCAAAAACATTCAGTACTTC.

In this sample, this clone turned up a few times. The V and J genes are TRBV15 and TRBJ2-2; D uncertain. The length of the CDR3 is 18 residues. Trimming pared 0 bases from V and 0 bases from J, leaving 14 bases between. Germline V lookup: CDR1 LNHNV, CDR2 YYDKDF (reference sequence). In DNA, the CDR3 is TGTGCCACCAGCAGAGATGCGAACGGGCGGACGAACACCGGGGAGCTGTTTTTT. This encodes CATSRDANGRTNTGELFF.

This clone is a singleton in its sample. The gene calls are TRBV6-1 and TRBJ2-5, with D possibly TRBD2 on 6 matching bases. Per germline, CDR1 MNHNS and CDR2 SASEGT. The V gene lost 2 bases and the J gene lost 4 bases, with 23 bases spanning the gap. The CDR3 has 18 amino acids. CDR3 DNA: TGTGCCAGCAGTGAAACCAGTGGTGTAAAGGGGAGGAGAGAGACCCAGTACTTC. The encoded protein is CASSETSGVKGRRETQYF.

The J gene is TRBJ2-3, the V gene TRBV5-1, with TRBD2 matching 11 bases. Germline V gene lookup returns CDR1 SGHRS and CDR2 YFSETQ. V lost 4 bases, J lost 0 bases, and 4 bases stayed unmatched. This CDR3 contains 16 residues. The CDR3 reads CASSPSGGSSTDTQYF. The CDR3 DNA sequence: TGCGCCAGCAGCCCTAGCGGGGGGTCTAGCACAGATACGCAGTATTTT.

This clone came up a few times. The rearrangement joins TRBV4-3 to TRBJ1-1; 9 positions match TRBD1. V was clipped by 4 bases and J by 6 bases; unmatched bases: 9. In germline, CDR1 is LGHNA, CDR2 YSLEER. The CDR3 covers 15 residues. CDR3 residues: CASSPGTGLGPEAFF. The CDR3 DNA reads as TGCGCCAGCAGCCCCGGGACAGGGTTGGGGCCTGAAGCTTTCTTT.

CDR3 protein: CAWSGGAGEVKGYNEQFF. The DNA of the CDR3 is TGTGCCTGGAGTGGGGGGGCGGGGGAGGTTAAGGGTTACAATGAGCAGTTCTTC. The chain employs TRBV30 and TRBJ2-1, with TRBD2 as a possible D gene (7 bases). CDR1 and CDR2 (germline): GTSNPN, SVGIG (reference sequence). This CDR3 region has 18 residues. V was clipped by 1 base and J by 4 bases, with 23 bases between them. Complete variable domain (other parts from reference TRBV30 and TRBJ2-1): SQTIHQWPATLVQPVGSPLSLECTVEGTSNPNLYWYRQAAGRGLQLLFYSVGIGQISSEVPQNLSASRPQDRQFILSSKKLLLSDSGFYLCAWSGGAGEVKGYNEQFFGPGTRLTVL.

The chain has TRBV5-1 and TRBJ1-6, with TRBD1 matching over 8 bases. Germline V CDR1 and CDR2: SGHRS, YFSETQ. The CDR3 runs to 16 residues. The V gene end was trimmed by 1 base and the J gene end by 10 bases; junction bases not matched to a gene: 10. The CDR3: CASSLKPGGDFSPLHF. The CDR3, as DNA: TGCGCCAGCAGCTTGAAACCAGGGGGCGACTTCTCACCCCTCCACTTT.

This clone has only a few counts. The chain couples TRBV6-1 to TRBJ2-5; 7 bases are a match to TRBD2. The CDR3 has 15 amino acids. Trimming cost V 4 bases and J 5 bases; bases outside gene matches: 10. Germline CDR1 is MNHNS and CDR2 is SASEGT. The chain's CDR3 is CASSGREAGRETQYF. The DNA of the CDR3 is TGTGCCAGCAGTGGCCGGGAGGCCGGTAGGGAGACCCAGTACTTC.

The chain recombines TRBV6-5 with TRBJ2-1; D is uncertain. The V end lost 0 bases, the J end lost 9 bases, and 18 bases lay between the germline ends. There are 16 residues in the CDR3. From germline, CDR1 is MNHEY and CDR2 SVGAGI. The CDR3 region is CASSYSPEVWRIEQFF. The DNA of the CDR3 is TGTGCCAGCAGTTACTCACCTGAAGTATGGCGTATTGAGCAGTTCTTC.

This chain links TRBV2 with TRBJ1-5, with D possibly TRBD1 on 6 matching bases. V lost 6 bases to trimming and J lost 15 bases, with 18 bases between them. This CDR3 has 12 amino acids. Germline CDR1 is SNHLY and CDR2 is FYNNEI. CDR3: CASSQGGMRWHF. CDR3 bases: TGTGCCAGCAGCCAAGGGGGGATGCGTTGGCATTTT.

The J gene is TRBJ1-2, the V gene TRBV5-6; tentatively, D is TRBD1 (5 bases). The V and J ends lost 2 bases and 2 bases respectively, with 10 bases between them. The CDR3 is 14 residues long. Germline loops: CDR1 SGHDT, CDR2 YYEEEE. CDR3 nucleotide sequence: TGTGCCAGCAGCTTCGGGGCGAAAAACTATGGCTACACCTTC. The encoded protein is CASSFGAKNYGYTF.

This clone was counted between two and nine times. V gene TRBV5-1 combines with J gene TRBJ2-3, with 9 positions matching TRBD1. This CDR3 comprises 17 residues. CDR1 is SGHRS and CDR2 is YFSETQ in the germline V gene. Germline trimming cut 1 base from V and 7 bases from J; bases unmatched to any gene: 13. The CDR3 loop reads CASSLLTYRDREHTQYF. The CDR3 bases are TGCGCCAGCAGCTTGTTAACTTACCGGGACAGGGAGCATACGCAGTATTTT.

The chain has TRBV27 and TRBJ2-5; tentative D call: TRBD1 (6 bases). The CDR3 has 15 residues. CDR1 and CDR2 (germline): MNHEY, SMNVEV (reference sequence). V lost 0 bases, J lost 0 bases, and 8 bases lay in between. CDR3 bases: TGTGCCAGCAGTTTATCCGGACAGTACCAAGAGACCCAGTACTTC. Protein sequence: CASSLSGQYQETQYF.

This clone was recorded a few times. The chain couples TRBV10-1 to TRBJ1-1; a weak D match, TRBD1 (5 bases). The V end was cut by 6 bases, the J end by 7 bases, with 21 bases between. This CDR3 has 15 residues. Germline V CDR1 and CDR2: WNHNN, SYGVQD (reference sequence). This chain's CDR3 is CASSDSLNAHSEAFF. The CDR3 DNA follows: TGCGCCAGCAGCGACAGTTTAAACGCGCATAGTGAAGCTTTCTTT.

The chain carries TRBV5-1 and TRBJ1-3, with a possible D match to TRBD1 (5 bases). The germline CDR1 and CDR2 sequences are SGHRS and YFSETQ. The V gene lost 4 bases and the J gene lost 3 bases, with 20 bases spanning the gap. The CDR3 consists of 17 residues. Here the CDR3 reads CASSVSNPRDGGNTIYF. The CDR3 DNA reads TGCGCCAGCAGCGTGTCAAATCCCCGGGACGGTGGAAACACCATATATTTT.

J is TRBJ1-2 and V is TRBV6-5, with D hard to call. The CDR3 totals 12 residues. Per germline, CDR1 MNHEY and CDR2 SVGAGI. The V end was cut by 8 bases, the J end by 4 bases, with 11 bases between. In nucleotides, the CDR3 is TGTGCCAGCGCCGGGTCGTTCTATGGCTACACCTTC. Protein product: CASAGSFYGYTF.

The chain links TRBV6-6 to TRBJ1-4; TRBD1 agrees at 8 bases. Germline loops: CDR1 MNHNY, CDR2 SVGAGI (reference sequence). J was trimmed by 6 bases and V by 7 bases; bases with no gene match: 10. The CDR3 loop spans 15 amino acids. As DNA, the CDR3 is TGTGCCAGCACCACCGGGGGGACAGGCCATGAAAAACTGTTTTTT. The encoded protein is CASTTGGTGHEKLFF.

The chain has TRBV7-2 and TRBJ1-2, with a weak D call TRBD1 (6 bases). Trimming pared 5 bases from V and 6 bases from J, leaving 22 bases between. This CDR3 spans 16 amino acids. Per the germline V gene, CDR1 is SGHTA and CDR2 is FQGNSA. CDR3 DNA sequence: TGTGCCAGCAGCCCCCGGAGCCGGGACACGACCCATGGCTACACCTTC. Its translation: CASSPRSRDTTHGYTF.

This chain joins TRBV5-6 and TRBJ1-2, with unresolved D. CDR3 length: 13 residues. CDR1 is SGHDT and CDR2 is YYEEEE in the germline V gene. Trimming removed 6 bases from V and 4 bases from J, with 13 bases in between. The CDR3 DNA follows: TGTGCCAGCATCGGTAGGCAGAGCTATGGCTACACCTTC. Translated: CASIGRQSYGYTF.

The chain joins TRBV19 to TRBJ1-2; TRBD1 might be the D (6 bases). Germline CDR1 is LNHDA and CDR2 is SQIVND (reference sequence). Trimming cost V 4 bases and J 0 bases, with 12 bases left between them. This CDR3 region has 15 residues. Written as DNA, the CDR3 is TGTGCCAGTAGTAGAGACAGGAATGCTAACTATGGCTACACCTTC. Translation gives CASSRDRNANYGYTF.

This clone appeared a single time. The chain joins TRBV5-4 to TRBJ2-5; 7 positions match TRBD1. The germline CDR1 and CDR2 sequences are SGHNT and YYREEE (reference sequence). V lost 0 bases to trimming and J lost 4 bases; unmatched junction nucleotides: 3. The CDR3 length is 14 residues. The CDR3, as DNA: TGTGCCAGCAGCTTGGCAAGGGACAGAGAGACCCAGTACTTC. Amino acid sequence: CASSLARDRETQYF.

The rearrangement links TRBV5-8 to TRBJ1-2; 7 positions agree with TRBD1. From germline, CDR1 is SGHTS and CDR2 YDEGEE. This CDR3 comprises 15 residues. V trimming: 3 bases; J trimming: 1 base; junction bases outside the gene matches: 6. CDR3 residues: CASSSQDRVNYGYTF. In DNA form, the CDR3 reads TGTGCCAGCAGCTCTCAAGACAGGGTTAACTATGGCTACACCTTC.

The chain couples TRBV5-1 to TRBJ2-7; 10 nucleotides line up with TRBD1. Germline assignment: CDR1 SGHRS and CDR2 YFSETQ. With 5 bases clipped from V and 5 bases from J, the junction kept 7 bases outside the gene matches. This CDR3 has 14 residues. CDR3 nucleotides: TGCGCCAGCAGGGGGACAGGGGAGTTCAACGAGCAGTACTTC. Translation gives CASRGTGEFNEQYF.

This clone was counted between two and nine times. V usage is TRBV13 and J usage is TRBJ1-1; D is perhaps TRBD1 (6 bases). This CDR3 has 14 residues. The V end lost 3 bases, the J end lost 1 base, and 9 bases lay between the germline ends. The germline V gene encodes CDR1 PRHDT and CDR2 FYEKMQ (reference sequence). The CDR3 region is CASSFEQGNTEAFF. The CDR3 DNA follows: TGTGCCAGCAGCTTTGAACAGGGGAACACTGAAGCTTTCTTT.